The sequence of this T cell receptor (beta chain) was determined in a study of cytomegalovirus exposure and HLA in healthy donors. Study-wide results and caveats: Rarity marked most TCR sequences, yet some public TCRs occurred in many donors. One later analysis reportedly identified an Asian-associated ancestry cluster that showed fewer N-insertions than the roughly 600-donor mean.

As regards this clone: Its antigen is not known. One end of the junction varies from germline; a read error may be responsible.

Primers for the PCR totalled 60 Vbeta and 13 Jbeta. TCRdb's copy holds only in-frame clones and misses some; the assay was immunoSEQ multiplex PCR. The repertoire holds some 140,000 clones, under 80% seen once, with approximately 8.2% in the top ten. The CDR3 extends over 15 amino acids. Germline CDR1 and CDR2: MDHEN and SYDVKM. The gene calls are TRBV28 and TRBJ2-1; 13 bases align to TRBD2. This TCR derives from a woman in her 50s in good health and CMV-seropositive. Sequencing was done on a sample of PBMCs. In DNA, the CDR3 is TGTGCCAGCAGTGAGACTAGCGGGGGGTACAGTGAGCAGTTCTTC. It encodes CASSETSGGYSEQFF.